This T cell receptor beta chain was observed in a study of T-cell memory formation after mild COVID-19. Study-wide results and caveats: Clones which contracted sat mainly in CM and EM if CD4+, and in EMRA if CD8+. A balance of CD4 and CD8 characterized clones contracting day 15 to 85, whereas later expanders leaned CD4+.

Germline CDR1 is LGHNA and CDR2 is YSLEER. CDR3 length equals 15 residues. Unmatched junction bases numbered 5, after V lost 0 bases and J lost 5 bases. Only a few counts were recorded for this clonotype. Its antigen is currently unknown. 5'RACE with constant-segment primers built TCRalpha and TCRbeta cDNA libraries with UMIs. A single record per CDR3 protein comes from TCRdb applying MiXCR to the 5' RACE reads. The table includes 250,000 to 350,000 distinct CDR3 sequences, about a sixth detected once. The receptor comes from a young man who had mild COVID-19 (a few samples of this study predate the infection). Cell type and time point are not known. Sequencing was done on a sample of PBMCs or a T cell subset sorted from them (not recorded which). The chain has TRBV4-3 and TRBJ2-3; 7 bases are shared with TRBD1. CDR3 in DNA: TGCGCCAGCAGCCAAGAAACAGGGGTAGGAGATACGCAGTATTTT. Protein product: CASSQETGVGDTQYF.